This T cell receptor (beta chain) derives from a study of T cells in Graves' hyperthyroidism and ophthalmopathy. Unmatched junction bases numbered 4, after V lost 5 bases and J lost 6 bases. This CDR3 is 13 amino acids long. Germline-derived CDR1 and CDR2 are LGHNA and YNFKEQ. RNA transcripts yielded amplified TCR beta CDR3 regions. RT-PCR in the first round (using the HTBI primer set) targeted the TCR CDR3. One entry per CDR3 protein, called by TCRdb with MiXCR from the multiplex PCR reads. The sample contains some 400,000 distinct CDR3 sequences, 14% of which appear only once. Findings and limits, study-wide: From stable hyperthyroidism, ophthalmopathy was set apart by a 13 V-J model.

This clonotype was picked up a small number of times. Antigen unknown. The TCR sequence derives from a woman in her sixties or seventies with Graves' hyperthyroidism. The sequencing input was blood. The chain links TRBV4-2 to TRBJ2-1, with TRBD2 matching over 7 bases. CDR3 bases: TGTGCCAGCAGCGCCCGGACTAGCAATGAGCAGTTCTTC. This gives the protein CASSARTSNEQFF.